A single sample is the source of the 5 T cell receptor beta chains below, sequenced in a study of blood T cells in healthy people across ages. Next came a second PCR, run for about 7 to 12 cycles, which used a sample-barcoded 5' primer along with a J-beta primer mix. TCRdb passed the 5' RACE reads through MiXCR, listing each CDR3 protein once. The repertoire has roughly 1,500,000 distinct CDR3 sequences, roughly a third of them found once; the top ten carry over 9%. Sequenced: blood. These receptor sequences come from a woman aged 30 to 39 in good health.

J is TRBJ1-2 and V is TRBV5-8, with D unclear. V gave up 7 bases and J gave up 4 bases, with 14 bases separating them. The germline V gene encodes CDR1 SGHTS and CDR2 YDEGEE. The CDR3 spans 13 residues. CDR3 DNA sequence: TGTGCCAGCGATTATAGGTTTCCCTATGGCTACACCTTC. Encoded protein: CASDYRFPYGYTF.

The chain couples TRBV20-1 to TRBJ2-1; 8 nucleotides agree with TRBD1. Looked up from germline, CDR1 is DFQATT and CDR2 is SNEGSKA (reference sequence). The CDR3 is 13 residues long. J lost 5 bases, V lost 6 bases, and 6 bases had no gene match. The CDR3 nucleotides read TGCAGTGCCCTACAGGGGGATAACAATGAGCAGTTCTTC. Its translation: CSALQGDNNEQFF.

In nucleotides, the CDR3 is TGTGCCAGCAGTGAATCGGTAGCGGGAGACTCAGATACGCAGTATTTT. Encoded protein: CASSESVAGDSDTQYF. V is TRBV25-1 and J is TRBJ2-3; 9 nucleotides agree with TRBD2. This CDR3 has 16 amino acids. Per the germline V gene, CDR1 is MGHDK and CDR2 is SYGVNS. The V gene end was trimmed by 1 base and the J gene end by 4 bases; junction bases not matched to a gene: 6.

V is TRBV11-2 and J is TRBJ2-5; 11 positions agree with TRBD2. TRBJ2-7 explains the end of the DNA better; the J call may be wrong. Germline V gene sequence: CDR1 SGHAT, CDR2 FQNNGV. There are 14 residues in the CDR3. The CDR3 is CASSIAGGEGEQYF. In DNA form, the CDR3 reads TGTGCCAGCAGCATAGCGGGAGGGGAGGGCGAGCAGTACTTC.

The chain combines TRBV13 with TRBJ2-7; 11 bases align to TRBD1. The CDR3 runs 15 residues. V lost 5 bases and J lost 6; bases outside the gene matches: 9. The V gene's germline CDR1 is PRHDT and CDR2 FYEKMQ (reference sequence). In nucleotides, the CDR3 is TGTGCCAGCAGCAAGCAAAGGACAGGGGGCCTCGAGCAGTACTTC. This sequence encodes CASSKQRTGGLEQYF.